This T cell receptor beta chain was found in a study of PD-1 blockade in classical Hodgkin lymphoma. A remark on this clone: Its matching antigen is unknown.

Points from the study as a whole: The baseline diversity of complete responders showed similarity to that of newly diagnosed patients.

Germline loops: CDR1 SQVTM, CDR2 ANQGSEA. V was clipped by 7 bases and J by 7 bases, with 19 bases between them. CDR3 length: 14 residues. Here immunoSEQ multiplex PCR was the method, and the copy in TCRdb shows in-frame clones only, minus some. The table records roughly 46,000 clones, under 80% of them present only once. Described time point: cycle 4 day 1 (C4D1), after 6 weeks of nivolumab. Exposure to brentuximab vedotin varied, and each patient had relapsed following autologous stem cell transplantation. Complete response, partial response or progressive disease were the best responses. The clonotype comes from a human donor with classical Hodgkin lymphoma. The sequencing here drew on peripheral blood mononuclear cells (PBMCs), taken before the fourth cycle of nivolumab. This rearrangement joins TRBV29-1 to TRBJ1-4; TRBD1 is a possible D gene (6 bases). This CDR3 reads CSASRGGIGEKLFF. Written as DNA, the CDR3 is TGCAGCGCCTCTAGGGGGGGGATTGGTGAAAAACTGTTTTTT.